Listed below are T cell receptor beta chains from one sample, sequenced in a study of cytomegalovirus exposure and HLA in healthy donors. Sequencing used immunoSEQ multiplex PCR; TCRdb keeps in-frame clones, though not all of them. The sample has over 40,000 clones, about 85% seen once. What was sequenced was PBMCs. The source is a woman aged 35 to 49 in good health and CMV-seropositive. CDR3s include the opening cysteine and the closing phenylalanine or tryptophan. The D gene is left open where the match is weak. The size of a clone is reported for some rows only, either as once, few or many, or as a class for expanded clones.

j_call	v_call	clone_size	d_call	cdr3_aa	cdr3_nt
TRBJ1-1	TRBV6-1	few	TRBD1	CASSGDRDTEAFF	TGTGCCAGCAGTGGGGACAGGGACACTGAAGCTTTCTTT
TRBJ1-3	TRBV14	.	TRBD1	CASSQDWGQNIGNTIYF	TGTGCCAGCAGCCAAGATTGGGGACAGAATATTGGAAACACCATATATTTT
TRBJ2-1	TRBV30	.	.	CAWSLVPANEQFF	TGTGCCTGGAGTCTAGTTCCGGCCAATGAGCAGTTCTTC
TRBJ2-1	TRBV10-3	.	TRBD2	CAIYSGRKDNEQFF	TGTGCCATATATAGCGGGAGGAAAGACAATGAGCAGTTCTTC
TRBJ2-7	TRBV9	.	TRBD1	CASSPPTGTEQYF	TGTGCCAGCAGCCCCCCGACAGGGACCGAGCAGTACTTC
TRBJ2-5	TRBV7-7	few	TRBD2	CASSLASGVQETQYF	TGTGCCAGCAGCTTAGCTAGCGGGGTGCAAGAGACCCAGTACTTC
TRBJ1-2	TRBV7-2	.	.	CASSLSGGWYTF	TGTGCCAGCAGCTTATCAGGTGGTTGGTACACCTTC
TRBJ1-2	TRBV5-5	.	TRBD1	CASSLGAGTGNYGYTF	TGTGCCAGCAGCTTGGGGGCCGGGACAGGGAACTATGGCTACACCTTC
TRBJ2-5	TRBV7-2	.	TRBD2	CASSLRTSGQETQYF	TGTGCCAGCAGCTTACGGACTAGCGGACAAGAGACCCAGTACTTC
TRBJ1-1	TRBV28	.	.	CASSPAGNTEAFF	TGTGCCAGCAGCCCCGCGGGGAACACTGAAGCTTTCTTT
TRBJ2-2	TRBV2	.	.	CASSAELLTGELFF	TGTGCCAGCAGTGCCGAGCTACTCACCGGGGAGCTGTTTTTT
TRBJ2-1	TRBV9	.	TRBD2	CASSVGGGGSYNEQFF	TGTGCCAGCAGCGTAGGGGGCGGGGGCTCCTACAATGAGCAGTTCTTC
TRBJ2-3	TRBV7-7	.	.	CASSLTNGDTDTQYF	TGTGCTAGCAGCTTAACTAACGGGGACACAGATACGCAGTATTTT
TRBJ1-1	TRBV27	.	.	CASSRISTATSNTEAFF	TGTGCCAGCAGTCGTATATCGACAGCTACTTCGAACACTGAAGCTTTCTTT
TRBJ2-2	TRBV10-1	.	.	CASSDTGGRTGELFF	TGCGCCAGCAGTGATACGGGGGGCCGCACCGGGGAGCTGTTTTTT
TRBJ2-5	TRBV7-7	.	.	CASSAFGQGETQYF	TGTGCCAGCAGCGCCTTCGGGCAGGGCGAGACCCAGTACTTC
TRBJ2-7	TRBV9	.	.	CASSVASLNYEQYF	TGTGCCAGCAGCGTAGCTAGCTTGAACTACGAGCAGTACTTC
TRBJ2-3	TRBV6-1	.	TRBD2	CASSEAAGGTDTQYF	TGTGCCAGCAGTGAAGCAGCGGGGGGCACAGATACGCAGTATTTT
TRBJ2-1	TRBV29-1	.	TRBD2	CSVVGTSEGRGNEQFF	TGCAGCGTTGTTGGGACTAGCGAGGGGCGGGGCAATGAGCAGTTCTTC
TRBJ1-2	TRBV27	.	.	CASGFRSSAISGYTF	TGTGCCAGCGGTTTCAGGTCGTCGGCTATCTCGGGCTACACCTTC
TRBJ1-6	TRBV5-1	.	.	CASSLVAPNDNSPLHF	TGCGCCAGCAGCTTGGTGGCCCCAAACGATAATTCACCCCTCCACTTT
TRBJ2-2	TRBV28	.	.	CASSLYRGRAEGNTGELFF	TGTGCCAGCAGTTTATACCGTGGGAGAGCGGAGGGGAACACCGGGGAGCTGTTTTTT
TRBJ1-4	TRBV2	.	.	CASSEISREEKLFF	TGTGCCAGCAGTGAAATATCGAGGGAGGAAAAACTGTTTTTT
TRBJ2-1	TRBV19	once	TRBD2	CASSIISSGLAGVSEQFF	TGTGCCAGTAGTATTATCTCGTCGGGACTAGCGGGAGTATCTGAGCAGTTCTTC